This TCR beta chain emerged from a study of beta chain features in type 1 diabetes. Study observations and caveats: Patients with Type 1 diabetes showed moderately but significantly shorter TCRB CDR3s in all four CD4+ subsets.

The isolated RNA, all of it, was reverse transcribed, so expressed TCRB transcripts were what got sequenced. Method: immunoSEQ multiplex PCR; TCRdb's copy keeps in-frame clones and lacks some. The sample yields more than 300,000 clones, over 10% seen once. This clone was detected only a few times. The target antigen is unknown. The TCR comes from a woman aged 18-35 years with type 1 diabetes. Specimen: naive CD4+ T cells from blood.

CDR3 protein: CATSRRVTDTQYF. The DNA for the CDR3 is TGTGCCACCAGCAGGAGGGTGACAGATACGCAGTATTTT. The chain is built from TRBV15 and TRBJ2-3; weak D call: TRBD2 (5 bases). The CDR3 sequence is 13 residues long. V was shortened by 3 bases and J by 3 bases, with 7 bases between the two germline ends. Germline assignment: CDR1 LNHNV and CDR2 YYDKDF (reference sequence).